The sample holds many counts of the clone carrying this TCR beta chain. The antigen is unknown. TCR cDNA, made by 5'RACE template switching, carried an added universal primer site and UMIs. MiXCR, run by TCRdb on the 5' RACE reads, gives a single entry per CDR3 protein. Among 200,000 to 300,000 distinct CDR3 sequences listed, about 3.5% were seen once. The data belong to a study of T cells after yellow fever vaccination. Findings of the study overall: The booster saw the reappearance of most primary-vaccination clones (approximately 97% CD4, about 90% CD8). Just a small share of clonotypes turned up in the CD4 compartment as well as the CD8 compartment. From the bulk population, abundant clonotypes could contaminate and appear within FACS-sorted repertoires.

Germline CDR1 is SGHNT and CDR2 is YYREEE (reference sequence). This CDR3 spans 15 amino acids. Germline trimming cut 6 bases from V and 6 bases from J; bases unmatched to any gene: 11. The sequence came from a man between 18 and 35 years old who received the YFV17D yellow fever vaccine. This chain uses TRBV5-4 with TRBJ2-2, with 7 bases identical to TRBD1. This specimen was PBMCs, taken 15 days after the yellow fever booster vaccination. CDR3 sequence reads: CASTEPGTEAGELFF. Here the CDR3 DNA reads TGTGCCAGCACCGAACCGGGGACAGAAGCCGGGGAGCTGTTTTTT.